This T cell receptor (beta chain) was found in a study of identical twins. This clonotype was observed a single time. Its antigen is currently unknown. Study-level findings and limits: Models predicted less out-of-frame TCR alpha sharing in monozygotic twins than was found. A cross-sectional statistical analysis, not follow-up of the same donors, supported the conclusions.

Using its own MiXCR run on the 5' RACE reads, TCRdb lists one record per CDR3 protein. The data contain 1,800,000 or so distinct CDR3 sequences, roughly 35% of them singletons. Germline CDR1 and CDR2: SNHLY and FYNNEI. V lost 5 bases to trimming and J lost 12 bases, with 11 bases between them. CDR3 length: 11 residues. Material: cord blood. This receptor was taken from a newborn girl in good health. The V call is TRBV2, the J call TRBJ2-1; D tentatively reads TRBD1 or TRBD2 (6 bases each). CDR3 bases: TGTGCCAGCAGTCCAGGGGAGGTGCAGTTCTTC. It is translated as CASSPGEVQFF.